A selection of T cell receptor beta chains follows, all from one sample in a study of vaccination effects on CD4 cells after COVID-19. These receptors have no identified antigens. Only in-frame clones appear in the TCRdb table, and some are missing; sequencing was by immunoSEQ multiplex PCR. The repertoire holds around 79,000 clones, with over 70% as singletons. Source: CD4+ T cells from PBMCs cultured with SARS-CoV-2 spike peptides, taken before COVID-19 vaccination. The receptors shown here come from a human donor who received a COVID-19 vaccine. Each CDR3 is given with its conserved first and last residue. Fields, in order: J gene, D gene, V gene, clone size, CDR3 protein, CDR3 DNA. A D gene is named only where the DNA matches it firmly. Size is stated for part of the rows, as once, few or many counts, or as a class when the clone is expanded.

TRBJ1-2,NA,TRBV2,NA,CASSEDLGSGGYTF,TGTGCCAGCAGTGAAGATCTGGGATCGGGTGGCTACACCTTC
TRBJ1-4,NA,TRBV29-1,NA,CSVAKPPFEEKLFF,TGCAGCGTAGCAAAGCCTCCTTTTGAGGAAAAACTGTTTTTT
TRBJ1-2,TRBD1,TRBV18,NA,CASSAGTGEFGYTF,TGTGCCAGCTCAGCCGGGACAGGGGAGTTTGGCTACACCTTC
TRBJ1-1,TRBD1,TRBV5-4,few,CASSSRTGANTEAFF,TGTGCCAGCAGCTCCCGGACAGGGGCGAACACTGAAGCTTTCTTT
TRBJ2-5,NA,TRBV2,NA,CASYAVYQETQYF,TGTGCCAGCTATGCGGTGTACCAAGAGACCCAGTACTTC
TRBJ2-2,NA,TRBV6-6,NA,CASKGGGTGELFF,TGTGCCAGCAAGGGGGGGGGCACCGGGGAGCTGTTTTTT
TRBJ2-5,NA,TRBV4-1,NA,CASSPIGIQLETQYF,TGCGCCAGCAGCCCAATCGGGATTCAGCTCGAGACCCAGTACTTC
TRBJ2-4,NA,TRBV28,NA,CASSYDRSGDIQYF,TGTGCCAGCAGTTACGACAGGTCTGGGGACATTCAGTACTTC
TRBJ1-1,NA,TRBV30,NA,CAWTKAGSTEAFF,TGTGCCTGGACAAAAGCAGGGAGCACTGAAGCTTTCTTT
TRBJ2-5,NA,TRBV27,NA,CASSFVGKRETQYF,TGTGCCAGCAGTTTTGTGGGAAAAAGGGAGACCCAGTACTTC
TRBJ2-1,TRBD2,TRBV6-5,once,CASSYSNSGGANEQFF,TGTGCCAGCAGTTACTCGAATAGCGGGGGGGCAAATGAGCAGTTCTTC
TRBJ1-6,NA,TRBV5-1,NA,CASSPGDNSPLHF,TGCGCCAGCAGCCCGGGGGATAATTCACCCCTCCACTTT
TRBJ1-1,TRBD1,TRBV5-1,once,CASTDRGTNTEAFF,TGCGCCAGCACGGACAGGGGCACGAACACTGAAGCTTTCTTT
TRBJ1-6,NA,TRBV20-1,NA,CSASKGDTNSPLHF,TGCAGTGCTAGTAAAGGCGACACTAATTCACCCCTCCACTTT
TRBJ1-4,TRBD1,TRBV5-1,NA,CASSTGGANEKLFF,TGCGCCAGCAGCACAGGGGGAGCTAATGAAAAACTGTTTTTT
TRBJ2-3,NA,TRBV7-2,NA,CASSPGTSNWGYF,TGTGCCAGCAGCCCCGGGACTTCCAACTGGGGGTATTTT
TRBJ2-5,TRBD2,TRBV4-1,NA,CASSQVSGGAGYQETQYF,TGCGCCAGCAGCCAAGTTAGCGGGGGGGCCGGGTACCAAGAGACCCAGTACTTC
TRBJ1-1,NA,TRBV21-1,NA,CASSKGGLSYRDRTPNTEAFF,TGTGCCAGCAGCAAAGGGGGTCTGTCATACCGGGACCGCACCCCGAACACTGAAGCTTTCTTT
TRBJ2-2,NA,TRBV7-9,NA,CASSPGPRVGELFF,TGTGCCAGCAGCCCGGGACCCAGGGTCGGGGAGCTGTTTTTT
TRBJ2-4,NA,TRBV19,NA,CASSIMGQGRIQYF,TGTGCCAGTAGTATAATGGGCCAGGGGAGGATTCAGTACTTC
TRBJ1-6,NA,TRBV6-2/TRBV6-3,NA,CASSYGLSYNSPLHF,TGTGCCAGCAGTTACGGACTATCCTATAATTCACCCCTCCACTTT
TRBJ1-3,NA,TRBV2,NA,CASRPTGDIGNTIYF,TGTGCCAGCAGGCCGACAGGAGACATCGGAAACACCATATATTTT
TRBJ1-4,NA,TRBV9,NA,CASSVAGGTVNEKLFF,TGTGCCAGCAGCGTAGCTGGTGGAACAGTAAATGAAAAACTGTTTTTT
TRBJ2-5,NA,TRBV19,NA,CASSIADYPQETQYF,TGTGCCAGTAGTATAGCGGACTACCCGCAAGAGACCCAGTACTTC
TRBJ1-1,TRBD1,TRBV6-5,NA,CASRYDRGGFSEAFF,TGTGCCAGCAGATACGACAGGGGGGGGTTTTCTGAAGCTTTCTTT
TRBJ1-4,NA,TRBV4-1,NA,CASSQGRELSNEKLFF,TGCGCCAGCAGCCAAGGCAGGGAACTGTCTAATGAAAAACTGTTTTTT
TRBJ2-1,TRBD1,TRBV5-6,NA,CASSSAGTGNNEQFF,TGTGCCAGCAGCTCCGCCGGGACAGGCAACAATGAGCAGTTCTTC
TRBJ1-5,NA,TRBV24-1,NA,CATSDFDHRPQHF,TGTGCCACCAGTGATTTTGACCATCGGCCCCAGCATTTT
TRBJ2-5,TRBD1,TRBV5-1,NA,CASSSRTGQETQYF,TGCGCCAGCAGCTCACGGACAGGCCAAGAGACCCAGTACTTC
TRBJ2-3,NA,TRBV15,NA,CATIRGGARADTQYF,TGTGCCACCATCCGAGGGGGTGCAAGGGCAGATACGCAGTATTTT
TRBJ2-5,TRBD2,TRBV6-1,NA,CASSEPGLAKGETQYF,TGTGCCAGCAGTGAACCGGGACTAGCAAAAGGAGAGACCCAGTACTTC
TRBJ2-2,NA,TRBV30,NA,CAWRSGRALNTGELFF,TGTGCCTGGAGGTCGGGCAGGGCACTGAACACCGGGGAGCTGTTTTTT
TRBJ2-5,NA,TRBV2,NA,CASSENIDILQETQYF,TGTGCCAGCAGTGAAAATATAGACATTCTTCAAGAGACCCAGTACTTC
TRBJ2-3,NA,TRBV5-1,NA,CASSLEQLPSTDTQYF,TGCGCCAGCAGCTTGGAACAGTTGCCTAGCACAGATACGCAGTATTTT
TRBJ1-2,NA,TRBV5-1,NA,CASSLGDNSGYTF,TGCGCCAGCAGCTTGGGCGACAATAGTGGCTACACCTTC
TRBJ1-2,NA,TRBV15,NA,CATSREAGASPYGYTF,TGTGCCACCAGCAGAGAGGCAGGGGCGTCACCCTATGGCTACACCTTC
TRBJ1-4,NA,TRBV7-8,NA,CASSRRGGLPDEKLFF,TGTGCCAGCAGCCGGAGGGGAGGCCTGCCGGATGAAAAACTGTTTTTT
TRBJ1-2,NA,TRBV6-2/TRBV6-3,NA,CASSYSSLSPDRYTF,TGTGCCAGCAGTTACTCCTCTTTATCCCCCGATCGCTACACCTTC
TRBJ1-5,NA,TRBV12-3/TRBV12-4,NA,CASRRENQPQHF,TGTGCCAGCAGAAGAGAGAATCAGCCCCAGCATTTT
TRBJ1-5,TRBD1,TRBV3-1/TRBV3-2,NA,CASSQTGTGGWSSQPQHF,TGTGCCAGCAGCCAAACCGGGACAGGGGGCTGGAGTAGTCAGCCCCAGCATTTT
TRBJ1-2,NA,TRBV15,NA,CATSRDVREPYGYTF,TGTGCCACCAGCAGAGATGTGAGGGAGCCCTATGGCTACACCTTC
TRBJ2-3,NA,TRBV12-1,NA,CASSQIKPFGVDTQYF,TGTGCCAGCAGCCAGATCAAACCGTTCGGCGTGGATACGCAGTATTTT
TRBJ1-1,NA,TRBV12-3/TRBV12-4,NA,CASSSQQNTEAFF,TGTGCCAGCAGTTCCCAACAGAACACTGAAGCTTTCTTT
TRBJ2-5,TRBD2,TRBV11-3,NA,CASSPSSAGGRETQYF,TGTGCCAGCAGCCCCAGTTCCGCGGGGGGGCGAGAGACCCAGTACTTC
TRBJ1-1,TRBD1,TRBV5-1,NA,CASSWGQMNTEAFF,TGCGCCAGCAGCTGGGGACAGATGAACACTGAAGCTTTCTTT
TRBJ2-1,NA,TRBV5-1,NA,CASSLIGADNEQFF,TGCGCCAGCAGCTTGATCGGCGCCGACAATGAGCAGTTCTTC